This TCR beta chain came from a study of T cell changes during pregnancy in multiple sclerosis. Here immunoSEQ multiplex PCR was the method, and the copy in TCRdb shows in-frame clones only, minus some. The sample holds tens of thousands of clones, over 85% seen once. The CDR3 is made up of 14 amino acids. Trimming took 3 bases from V and 1 from J, leaving 7 bases between them. Germline values: CDR1 SGDLS, CDR2 YYNGEE. This chain joins TRBV9 and TRBJ2-2; weak D call: TRBD2 (6 bases). This clonotype originated in a female donor in good health, enrolled as a control in a pregnancy study. The sequencing here drew on peripheral blood, taken in the first trimester of pregnancy. CDR3 protein: CASSGGVNTGELFF. DNA for the CDR3: TGTGCCAGCAGCGGGGGGGTGAACACCGGGGAGCTGTTTTTT. Combining the CDR3 with reference TRBV9 and TRBJ2-2 gives the whole variable domain DSGVTQTPKHLITATGQRVTLRCSPRSGDLSVYWYQQSLDQGLQFLIQYYNGEERAKGNILERFSAQQFPDLHSELNLSSLELGDSALYFCASSGGVNTGELFFGEGSRLTVL.